This T cell receptor (beta chain) was identified during a study of OX40 agonist ivuxolimab in advanced cancers. The V end was cut by 3 bases, the J end by 0 bases, with 6 bases between. Germline values: CDR1 MDHEN, CDR2 SYDVKM. CDR3 length: 13 amino acids. The repertoire was sequenced with immunoSEQ multiplex PCR; TCRdb's copy has only in-frame clones and lacks some. The sample carries about 83,000 clones, 91% recorded once. The sequences come from CD4+ or CD8+ T cells sorted from blood, collected in a trial of the OX40 agonist ivuxolimab. The J gene is TRBJ2-7, the V gene TRBV28; D gene uncertain. This clonotype originated in an adult with an advanced solid tumor such as melanoma, head and neck, liver or kidney cancer. This chain's CDR3 is CASSFPLSYEQYF. The CDR3 DNA is TGTGCCAGCAGTTTCCCCCTCTCCTACGAGCAGTACTTC.